Many counts were recorded for the clone carrying this T cell receptor (beta chain). Its specificity is not known. The same CDR3 also results from other DNA sequences found in this sample. Every patient underwent thyroid surgery untreated. How the authors handled the data: Clinicopathological groups of papillary thyroid cancer showed CDR3 differences that were used to build a distant-metastasis classifier. With MiXCR, TCRdb reprocessed the PCR reads. These V and J calls rely on TCRdb rather than the paper's analysis. The data contain about 14,000 clones, 30% to 35% of them singletons. The CDR3 totals 18 residues. V was trimmed by 0 bases and J by 2 bases, leaving 17 bases between them. Germline CDR1 is LGHDT and CDR2 is YNNKEL (reference sequence). The data stem from a study of metastatic and nonmetastatic thyroid tumors. Study-level information: Both malignant and benign thyroid patients supplied peripheral blood and tumor or nodule tissue samples, across which the repertoires of these patients were then compared. Study conclusions and caveats: Malignant thyroid tumors reportedly had TCR beta diversity that was significantly higher than in benign nodules, in blood and tumor.

This receptor was taken from a female donor with papillary thyroid cancer or a benign thyroid nodule (not recorded which). Some clones in this sample may be carry-over from other donors' samples. The chain has TRBV3-1 and TRBJ1-3; D is possibly TRBD1 (5 bases). The sample comprised tumor tissue. CDR3: CASSQDATGRRAGNTIYF. The CDR3 DNA is TGTGCCAGCAGCCAAGATGCCACGGGACGCCGGGCTGGAAACACCATATATTTT.